These 20 T cell receptor beta chains were all obtained from the same sample, sequenced in a study of blood T cell repertoires in COVID-19. Clones were sequenced by immunoSEQ multiplex PCR, and TCRdb holds only the in-frame ones, with some missing. The sample records about 180,000 clones, around 86% being singletons. The sample consisted of PBMCs or T cells enriched from blood (not recorded which). The receptor source for this set is a woman aged 30 to 39 who had recovered from COVID-19.

This chain connects TRBV28 to TRBJ2-7, with 12 bases identical to TRBD1. CDR3 length: 12 residues. The V gene end was trimmed by 8 bases and the J gene end by 5 bases; junction bases not matched to a gene: 1. Per the germline V gene, CDR1 is MDHEN and CDR2 is SYDVKM. In DNA form, the CDR3 reads TGTGCCAGCGGGACAGGGGGCCACGAGCAGTACTTC. Its translation: CASGTGGHEQYF.

In nucleotides, the CDR3 is TGTGCCAGCAGTTTAAGCGCGAGCTCCTACAATGAGCAGTTCTTC. It specifies CASSLSASSYNEQFF. This chain links TRBV27 with TRBJ2-1; D unresolved. This CDR3 has 15 amino acids. Germline V gene lookup returns CDR1 MNHEY and CDR2 SMNVEV (reference sequence). Trimming took 2 bases from V and 0 from J, leaving 8 bases between them.

The chain uses TRBV27 and TRBJ2-7; D is possibly TRBD2 (6 bases). The V end was cut by 6 bases, the J end by 5 bases, with 23 bases between. CDR1 MNHEY and CDR2 SMNVEV come from the germline V gene (reference sequence). The CDR3 runs to 16 residues. CDR3 region: CASRPLLAPRPDEQYF. The CDR3 DNA reads TGTGCCAGCAGGCCACTTCTAGCGCCGCGACCCGACGAGCAGTACTTC.

The gene calls are TRBV30 and TRBJ2-7, with 8 bases fitting TRBD1. V gave up 5 bases and J gave up 3 bases; unmatched junction bases: 15. The length of the CDR3 is 16 residues. Germline CDR1 GTSNPN, CDR2 SVGIG (reference sequence). The CDR3 DNA is TGTGCCTGGGAAAAAGGGGTATCAGGGGGCTTCTACGAGCAGTACTTC. It is translated as CAWEKGVSGGFYEQYF. Based on the CDR3 plus reference TRBV30 and TRBJ2-7, the full variable domain is SQTIHQWPATLVQPVGSPLSLECTVEGTSNPNLYWYRQAAGRGLQLLFYSVGIGQISSEVPQNLSASRPQDRQFILSSKKLLLSDSGFYLCAWEKGVSGGFYEQYFGPGTRLTVT.

The chain combines TRBV24-1 with TRBJ2-5, with D unclear. Trimming left V 2 bases short and J 6 bases short, with 9 bases between. Germline CDR1 is KGHDR and CDR2 is SFDVKD. CDR3 length equals 13 residues. In DNA form, the CDR3 reads TGTGCCACCAGTGATTCACGGCGGCAGACCCAGTACTTC. Amino acid sequence: CATSDSRRQTQYF.

This rearrangement joins TRBV7-2 to TRBJ2-7, with D uncertain. There are 14 residues in the CDR3. Looked up from germline, CDR1 is SGHTA and CDR2 is FQGNSA. Trimming took 1 base from V and 2 from J, leaving 9 bases between them. Here the CDR3 DNA reads TGTGCCAGCAGCTTAGGGGCGTCGCCCTACGAGCAGTACTTC. Protein product: CASSLGASPYEQYF.

The chain has TRBV3-1 (or the pseudogene TRBV3-2) and TRBJ1-2; a weak D match, TRBD1 (6 bases). The CDR3 spans 15 residues. V lost 4 bases to trimming and J lost 8 bases, with 20 bases between them. Germline values: CDR1 LGHDT, CDR2 YNNKEL (reference sequence). This CDR3 is CASSPSEGTNQGYTF. The CDR3 DNA reads as TGTGCCAGCAGCCCAAGTGAAGGGACAAATCAAGGCTACACCTTC.

This sequence joins TRBV5-4 and TRBJ2-2, with a tentative D call TRBD2 (6 bases). The CDR3 loop spans 15 amino acids. With 0 bases removed from V and 2 bases from J, the gap between germline ends came to 8 bases. The germline gives CDR1 SGHNT, CDR2 YYREEE (reference sequence). The CDR3 loop is CASSLASANTGELFF. The CDR3 DNA reads as TGTGCCAGCAGCTTGGCTAGCGCTAACACCGGGGAGCTGTTTTTT.

The chain employs TRBV25-1 and TRBJ1-2, with 7 bases identical to TRBD1. V was pared by 6 bases and J by 4 bases, with 5 bases of the junction left unmatched. From germline, CDR1 is MGHDK and CDR2 SYGVNS. The CDR3 loop spans 13 amino acids. CDR3: CASSDGTAYGYTF. DNA for the CDR3: TGTGCCAGCAGCGACGGGACAGCCTATGGCTACACCTTC.

The CDR3 DNA sequence: TGTGCCACACGACAGGGTTGGTACCAAGAGACCCAGTACTTC. It is translated as CATRQGWYQETQYF. The genes are TRBV15 and TRBJ2-5; 7 bases map to TRBD1. Germline trimming cut 9 bases from V and 0 bases from J; bases unmatched to any gene: 7. The germline CDR1 and CDR2 sequences are LNHNV and YYDKDF (reference sequence). CDR3 length equals 14 residues.

This rearrangement joins TRBV6-1 to TRBJ1-5; 7 nucleotides match TRBD1. CDR1 MNHNS and CDR2 SASEGT come from the germline V gene. The CDR3 runs 15 residues. V shed 2 bases and J 6 bases; nucleotides not matched to a gene: 7. In nucleotides, the CDR3 is TGTGCCAGCAGTGAAAGTCAAGGGGGCGGTCAGCCCCAGCATTTT. This sequence encodes CASSESQGGGQPQHF.

This clone was observed once. V gene TRBV28 combines with J gene TRBJ2-1; TRBD1 aligns across 9 bases. The CDR3 length is 17 residues. Germline V gene sequence: CDR1 MDHEN, CDR2 SYDVKM. V gave up 4 bases and J gave up 2 bases; unmatched junction bases: 9. The CDR3, as DNA: TGTGCCAGCAGTTCCCCGACCGGGACAGGGCCCTACAATGAGCAGTTCTTC. Translated, it gives CASSSPTGTGPYNEQFF.

This clone was seen only a few times. The J gene is TRBJ2-1, the V gene TRBV19, with 14 bases that match TRBD2. V lost 2 bases to trimming and J lost 4 bases; unmatched junction nucleotides: 4. CDR1 is LNHDA and CDR2 is SQIVND in the germline V gene (reference sequence). This CDR3 contains 17 residues. This CDR3 is CASSIRTSGRPYNEQFF. CDR3 sequence (DNA): TGTGCCAGTAGTATACGGACTAGCGGGAGGCCGTACAATGAGCAGTTCTTC.

The rearrangement links TRBV11-2 to TRBJ1-2, with D possibly being TRBD1 (5 bases). The CDR3 loop spans 12 amino acids. CDR1 and CDR2 from the germline V gene are SGHAT and FQNNGV. Between the trimmed V and J ends, which lost 0 bases and 12 bases, there was a span of 11 bases. CDR3 sequence reads: CASSLEGAGNTF. The CDR3 DNA is TGTGCCAGCAGCTTAGAAGGGGCAGGGAACACCTTC.

The chain uses TRBV7-9 and TRBJ2-7; D might be TRBD1 (6 bases). The CDR3 consists of 12 residues. Germline V gene lookup returns CDR1 SEHNR and CDR2 FQNEAQ (reference sequence). The ends were cut back, 4 bases at V and 5 bases at J, with 9 bases in the middle. CDR3 bases: TGTGCCAGCAGCTCACAGGGCGACGAGCAGTACTTC. This encodes CASSSQGDEQYF.

The rearrangement links TRBV14 to TRBJ2-7; 7 bases match TRBD2. After removal of 4 bases from V and 5 bases from J, the junction contained 14 bases not matched to a gene. The CDR3 is 16 amino acids. Germline lookup yields CDR1 SGHDN and CDR2 FVKESK. CDR3 loop: CASSPHHPSLADEQYF. CDR3 nucleotide sequence: TGTGCCAGCAGCCCCCACCACCCTTCCCTAGCGGACGAGCAGTACTTC.

The chain carries TRBV11-3 and TRBJ2-2, with TRBD1 matching over 8 bases. Looked up from germline, CDR1 is SGHNT and CDR2 is YENEEA. The trim removed 5 bases at V and 5 bases at J, leaving 10 bases unmatched. The CDR3 extends over 16 amino acids. The CDR3 reads CASSPGGAGKTGELFF. CDR3 nucleotide sequence: TGTGCCAGCAGCCCAGGGGGCGCGGGGAAGACCGGGGAGCTGTTTTTT.

The chain joins TRBV7-9 to TRBJ2-7; the match to TRBD1 covers 7 bases. The V gene's germline CDR1 is SEHNR and CDR2 FQNEAQ (reference sequence). The V segment lost 1 base and the J segment 3 bases; nucleotides outside the gene matches: 6. This CDR3 contains 15 residues. As DNA, the CDR3 is TGTGCCAGCAGCTTAGGAACAGGGGTGTTCTACGAGCAGTACTTC. This gives the protein CASSLGTGVFYEQYF.

The chain recombines TRBV25-1 with TRBJ2-7; the D is unclear. Germline V CDR1 and CDR2: MGHDK, SYGVNS. The ends were cut back, 5 bases at V and 4 bases at J, with 6 bases in the middle. The CDR3 covers 11 residues. The CDR3 sequence is CASSKEYEQYF. The CDR3 DNA follows: TGTGCCAGCAGTAAGGAGTACGAGCAGTACTTC.

This sequence joins TRBV6-5 and TRBJ2-7, with TRBD1 identical over 9 bases. Germline assignment: CDR1 MNHEY and CDR2 SVGAGI. The CDR3 length is 15 residues. The trim removed 2 bases at V and 4 bases at J, leaving 6 bases unmatched. This CDR3 reads CASSYTRTGDYEQYF. CDR3 bases: TGTGCCAGCAGTTACACGCGGACAGGGGATTACGAGCAGTACTTC.